This entry concerns a single TCR beta chain. The antigen remains unidentified. These data belong to a study of shared clonotypes between healthy human individuals. The length of the CDR3 is 15 residues. V shed 6 bases and J 5 bases; nucleotides not matched to a gene: 9. Germline V CDR1 and CDR2: SGHRS, YFSETQ. General observations from the study: Blood was the only sampled material, and tissue repertoires likely differ. Inspection by rarefaction showed sorted-subset sequencing to be incomplete despite large depth.

A deep-level run was used for the assay. Clones were sequenced by immunoSEQ multiplex PCR, and TCRdb holds only the in-frame ones, with some missing. The sample records approximately 2.5 million clones, 93% being singletons. V gene TRBV5-1 combines with J gene TRBJ2-2; 8 bases map to TRBD2. Specimen: naive CD4+ T cells from PBMCs. Subset described: CD45RA+ positively selected. The receptor was isolated from a man younger than 35 in good health. Some clones in this sample may be carry-over from other donors' samples. The CDR3 DNA follows: TGCGCCAGCATGCCAACGGGAGGGAAGACCGGGGAGCTGTTTTTT. This codes for CASMPTGGKTGELFF.